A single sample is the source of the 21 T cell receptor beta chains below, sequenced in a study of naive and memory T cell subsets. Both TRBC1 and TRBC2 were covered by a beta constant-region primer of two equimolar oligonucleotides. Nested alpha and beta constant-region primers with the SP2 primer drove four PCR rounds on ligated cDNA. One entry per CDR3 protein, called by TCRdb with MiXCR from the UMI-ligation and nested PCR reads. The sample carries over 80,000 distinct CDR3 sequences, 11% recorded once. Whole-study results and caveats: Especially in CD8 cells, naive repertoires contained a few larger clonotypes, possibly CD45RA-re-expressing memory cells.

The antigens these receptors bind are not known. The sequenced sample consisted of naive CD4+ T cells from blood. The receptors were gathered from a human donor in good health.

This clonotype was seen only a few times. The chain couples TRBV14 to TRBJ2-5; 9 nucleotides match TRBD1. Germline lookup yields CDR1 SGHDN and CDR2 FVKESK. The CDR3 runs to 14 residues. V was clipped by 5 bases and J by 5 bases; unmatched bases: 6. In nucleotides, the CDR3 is TGTGCCAGCAGCAGACAGGGGGGTTCTGAGACCCAGTACTTC. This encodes CASSRQGGSETQYF.

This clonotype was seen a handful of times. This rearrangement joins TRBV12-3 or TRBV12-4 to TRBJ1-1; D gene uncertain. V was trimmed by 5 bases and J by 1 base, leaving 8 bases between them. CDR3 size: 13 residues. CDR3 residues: CASSLRSNTEAFF. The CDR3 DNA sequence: TGTGCCAGCAGTCTTCGGTCGAACACTGAAGCTTTCTTT.

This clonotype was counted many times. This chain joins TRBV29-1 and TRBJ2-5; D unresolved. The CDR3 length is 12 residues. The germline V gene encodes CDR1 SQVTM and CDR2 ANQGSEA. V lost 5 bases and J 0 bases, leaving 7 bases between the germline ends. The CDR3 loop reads CSVLRDQETQYF. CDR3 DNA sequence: TGCAGCGTTTTACGCGACCAAGAGACCCAGTACTTC.

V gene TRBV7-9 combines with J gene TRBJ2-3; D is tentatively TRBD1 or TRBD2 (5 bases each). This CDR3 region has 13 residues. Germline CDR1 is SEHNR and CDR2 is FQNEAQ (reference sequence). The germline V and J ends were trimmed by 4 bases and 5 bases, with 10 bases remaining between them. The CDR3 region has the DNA TGTGCCAGCAGCTCAAGAGGGGTAGATACGCAGTATTTT. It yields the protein CASSSRGVDTQYF.

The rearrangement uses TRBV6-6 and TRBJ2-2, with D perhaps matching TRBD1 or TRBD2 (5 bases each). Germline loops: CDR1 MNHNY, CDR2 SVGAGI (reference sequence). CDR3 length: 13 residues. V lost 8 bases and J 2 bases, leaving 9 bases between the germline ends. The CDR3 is CASGGTNTGELFF. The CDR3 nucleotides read TGTGCCAGCGGGGGTACTAACACCGGGGAGCTGTTTTTT.

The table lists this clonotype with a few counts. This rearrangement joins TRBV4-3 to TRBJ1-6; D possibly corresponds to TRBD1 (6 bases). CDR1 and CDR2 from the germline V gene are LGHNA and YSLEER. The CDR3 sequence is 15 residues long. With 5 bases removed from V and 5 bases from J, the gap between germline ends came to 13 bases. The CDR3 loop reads CASSRTYRDNSPLHF. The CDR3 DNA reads TGCGCCAGCAGCAGGACCTACAGGGATAATTCACCCCTCCACTTT.

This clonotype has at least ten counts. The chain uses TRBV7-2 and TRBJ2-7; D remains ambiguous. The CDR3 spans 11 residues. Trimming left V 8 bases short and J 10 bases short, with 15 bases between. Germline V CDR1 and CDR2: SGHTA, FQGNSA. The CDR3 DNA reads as TGTGCCAGCTCCCTCATGCGTGAACAGTACTTC. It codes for CASSLMREQYF.

DNA for the CDR3: TGTGCCAGCTGGGACTTGAACACAGATACGCAGTATTTT. It specifies CASWDLNTDTQYF. V gene TRBV6-5 combines with J gene TRBJ2-3, with D possibly TRBD2 on 6 matching bases. The CDR3 contains 13 residues. Per the germline V gene, CDR1 is MNHEY and CDR2 is SVGAGI. Trimming took off 8 bases at V and 2 bases at J, with 11 bases between the two ends.

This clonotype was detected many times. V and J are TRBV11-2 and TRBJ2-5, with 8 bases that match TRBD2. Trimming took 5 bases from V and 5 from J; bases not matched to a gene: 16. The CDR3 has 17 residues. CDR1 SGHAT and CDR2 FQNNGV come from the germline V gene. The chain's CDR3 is CASSRAASGGGRETQYF. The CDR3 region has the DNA TGTGCCAGCAGCAGAGCCGCGAGCGGGGGCGGTCGGGAGACCCAGTACTTC. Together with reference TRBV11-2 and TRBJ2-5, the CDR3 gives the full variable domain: EAGVAQSPRYKIIEKRQSVAFWCNPISGHATLYWYQQILGQGPKLLIQFQNNGVVDDSQLPKDRFSAERLKGVDSTLKIQPAKLEDSAVYLCASSRAASGGGRETQYFGPGTRLLVL.

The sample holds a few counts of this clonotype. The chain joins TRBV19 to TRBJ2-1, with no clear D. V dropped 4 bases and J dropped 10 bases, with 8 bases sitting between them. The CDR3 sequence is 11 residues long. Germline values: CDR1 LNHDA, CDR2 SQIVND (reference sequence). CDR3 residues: CASSNLGEQFF. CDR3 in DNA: TGTGCCAGTAGTAATCTAGGCGAGCAGTTCTTC. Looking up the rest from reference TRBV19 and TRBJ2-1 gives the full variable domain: DGGITQSPKYLFRKEGQNVTLSCEQNLNHDAMYWYRQDPGQGLRLIYYSQIVNDFQKGDIAEGYSVSREKKESFPLTVTSAQKNPTAFYLCASSNLGEQFFGPGTRLTVL.

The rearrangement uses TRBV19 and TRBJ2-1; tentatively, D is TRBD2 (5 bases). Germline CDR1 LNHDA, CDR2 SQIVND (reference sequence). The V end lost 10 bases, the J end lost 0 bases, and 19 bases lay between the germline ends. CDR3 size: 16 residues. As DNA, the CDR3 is TGTGCCACCACGGACTCCGGCCCGAGCTCCTACAATGAGCAGTTCTTC. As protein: CATTDSGPSSYNEQFF.

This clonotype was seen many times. The CDR3 sequence: CAIQADPRTEKLFF. CDR3 coding DNA: TGTGCCATCCAAGCCGACCCCCGTACGGAAAAACTGTTTTTT. The genes are TRBV10-3 and TRBJ1-4; D call uncertain. The V gene's germline CDR1 is ENHRY and CDR2 SYGVKD. The ends were cut back, 8 bases at V and 8 bases at J, with 18 bases in the middle. The CDR3 covers 14 residues.

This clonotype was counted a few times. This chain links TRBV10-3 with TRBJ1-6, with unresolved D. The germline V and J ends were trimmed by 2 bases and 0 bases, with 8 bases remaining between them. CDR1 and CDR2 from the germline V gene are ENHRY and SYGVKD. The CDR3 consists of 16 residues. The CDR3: CAISEGGLSYNSPLHF. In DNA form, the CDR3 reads TGTGCCATCAGTGAGGGAGGTCTCTCCTATAATTCACCCCTCCACTTT.

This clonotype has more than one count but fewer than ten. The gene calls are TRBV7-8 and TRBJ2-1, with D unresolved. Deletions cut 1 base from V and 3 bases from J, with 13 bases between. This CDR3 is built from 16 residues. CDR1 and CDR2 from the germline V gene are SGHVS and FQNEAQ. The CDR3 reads CASSLVLTLIYNEQFF. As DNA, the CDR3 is TGTGCCAGCAGCTTAGTCCTAACGCTTATCTACAATGAGCAGTTCTTC. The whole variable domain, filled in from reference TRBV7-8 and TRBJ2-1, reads GAGVSQSPRYKVAKRGQDVALRCDPISGHVSLFWYQQALGQGPEFLTYFQNEAQLDKSGLPSDRFFAERPEGSVSTLKIQRTQQEDSAVYLCASSLVLTLIYNEQFFGPGTRLTVL.

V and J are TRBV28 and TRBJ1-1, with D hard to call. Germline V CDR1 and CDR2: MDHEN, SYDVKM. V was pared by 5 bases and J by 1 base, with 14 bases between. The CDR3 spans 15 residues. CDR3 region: CASSGVGVPNTEAFF. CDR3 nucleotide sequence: TGTGCCAGCAGTGGAGTAGGAGTTCCGAACACTGAAGCTTTCTTT.

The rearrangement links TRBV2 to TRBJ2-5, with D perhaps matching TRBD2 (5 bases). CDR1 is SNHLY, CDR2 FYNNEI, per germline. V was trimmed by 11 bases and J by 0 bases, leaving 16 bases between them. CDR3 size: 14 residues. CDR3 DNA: TGTGCCTCCTTAAAAGAGGGAAACCAAGAGACCCAGTACTTC. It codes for CASLKEGNQETQYF.

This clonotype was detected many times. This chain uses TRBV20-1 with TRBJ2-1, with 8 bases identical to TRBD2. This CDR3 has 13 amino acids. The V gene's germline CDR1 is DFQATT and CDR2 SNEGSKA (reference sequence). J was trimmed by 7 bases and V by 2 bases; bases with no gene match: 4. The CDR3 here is CSARTGTSNEQFF. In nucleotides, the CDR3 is TGCAGTGCTAGAACCGGGACTAGTAATGAGCAGTTCTTC.

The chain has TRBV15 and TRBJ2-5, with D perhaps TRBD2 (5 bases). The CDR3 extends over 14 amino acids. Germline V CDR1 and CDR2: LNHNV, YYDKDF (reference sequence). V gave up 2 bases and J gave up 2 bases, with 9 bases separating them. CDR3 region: CATSRWSGQETQYF. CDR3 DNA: TGTGCCACCAGCAGATGGTCGGGACAAGAGACCCAGTACTTC.

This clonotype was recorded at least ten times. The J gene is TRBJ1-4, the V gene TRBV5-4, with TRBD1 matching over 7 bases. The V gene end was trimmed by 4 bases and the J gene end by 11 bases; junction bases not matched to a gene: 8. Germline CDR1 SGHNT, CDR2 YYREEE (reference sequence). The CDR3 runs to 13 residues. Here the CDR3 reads CASSRDSPGKLFF. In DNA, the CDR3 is TGTGCCAGCAGCCGGGACAGCCCAGGGAAACTGTTTTTT.

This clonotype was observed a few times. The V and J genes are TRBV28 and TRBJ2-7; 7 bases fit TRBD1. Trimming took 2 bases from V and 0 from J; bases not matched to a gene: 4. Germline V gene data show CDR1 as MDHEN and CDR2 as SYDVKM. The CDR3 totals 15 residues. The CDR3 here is CASSLRGPSSYEQYF. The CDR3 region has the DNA TGTGCCAGCAGTTTAAGGGGGCCCTCCTCCTACGAGCAGTACTTC.

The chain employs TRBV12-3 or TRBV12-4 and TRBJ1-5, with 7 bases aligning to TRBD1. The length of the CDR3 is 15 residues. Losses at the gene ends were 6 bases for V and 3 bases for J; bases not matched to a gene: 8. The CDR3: CASSPGQRNNQPQHF. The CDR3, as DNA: TGTGCCAGCAGCCCGGGACAGCGAAACAATCAGCCCCAGCATTTT.